The 32 T cell receptor beta chains reported below all come from one sample, sequenced in a study of regulatory T cells in long-lasting Graves disease. Assembly of TCR beta libraries relied on iRepertoire HTBI primers together with Arm-PCR of CDR3 regions. TCRdb analysed the multiplex PCR reads with MiXCR anew, one entry per CDR3 protein. The data show over 650,000 distinct CDR3 sequences, with 25% to 35% seen just once and around 42% held by the top ten. Time point noted: persistent/refractory GD, antithyroid drugs over 5 years with positive TRAb. From PBMCs, RNA was extracted and then used to make the TCR library. The specimen comprised peripheral blood mononuclear cells (PBMCs), sampled when the disease was refractory, from a patient treated with antithyroid drugs. The receptors were sampled from a female donor with Graves disease.

This clonotype was seen at least ten times. The rearrangement links TRBV2 to TRBJ2-7; 13 bases match TRBD2. The CDR3 length is 16 residues. CDR1 and CDR2 (germline): SNHLY, FYNNEI. V shed 2 bases and J 2 bases; nucleotides not matched to a gene: 3. The CDR3 nucleotides are TGTGCCAGCAGTGAACGGACTAGCGGGAGACCCTACGAGCAGTACTTC. It yields the protein CASSERTSGRPYEQYF.

This chain connects TRBV5-1 to TRBJ1-1; D is unclear. CDR1 and CDR2 (germline): SGHRS, YFSETQ. The CDR3 consists of 15 residues. With 3 bases removed from V and 3 bases from J, the gap between germline ends came to 15 bases. The CDR3 DNA sequence: TGCGCCAGCAGCTCGGGATTAGGTATCGACACTGAAGCTTTCTTT. It yields the protein CASSSGLGIDTEAFF.

This clonotype was counted between two and nine times. V is TRBV6-5 and J is TRBJ2-7, with TRBD2 identical over 11 bases. The V gene's germline CDR1 is MNHEY and CDR2 SVGAGI. The CDR3 sequence is 15 residues long. Trimming cost V 0 bases and J 6 bases; bases outside gene matches: 4. CDR3 nucleotide sequence: TGTGCCAGCAGTTACTCTAGCGGGAGGGATCCCGAGCAGTACTTC. This encodes CASSYSSGRDPEQYF.

This clonotype was seen only a few times. The rearrangement links TRBV6-1 to TRBJ1-1, with D perhaps matching TRBD1 (5 bases). The CDR3 loop spans 15 amino acids. Deletions cut 4 bases from V and 1 base from J, with 13 bases between. The germline gives CDR1 MNHNS, CDR2 SASEGT. The chain's CDR3 is CASSARGGWNTEAFF. The CDR3, as DNA: TGTGCCAGCAGTGCACGGGGGGGGTGGAACACTGAAGCTTTCTTT.

This clonotype turned up a few times. The chain uses TRBV11-2 and TRBJ1-2; the D is unclear. This CDR3 comprises 14 residues. Germline V gene data show CDR1 as SGHAT and CDR2 as FQNNGV. V lost 3 bases and J lost 4, with 12 bases in between. CDR3 nucleotides: TGTGCCAGCAGCTTGGCCCCCGGCAGCTATGGCTACACCTTC. It specifies CASSLAPGSYGYTF.

This rearrangement joins TRBV2 to TRBJ1-2, with 10 bases that match TRBD1. After removal of 7 bases from V and 7 bases from J, the junction contained 9 bases not matched to a gene. The CDR3 spans 14 residues. CDR1 and CDR2 from the germline V gene are SNHLY and FYNNEI. The CDR3 sequence is CASITLTGGRGYTF. In DNA, the CDR3 is TGTGCCAGCATCACGCTGACAGGGGGCCGTGGCTACACCTTC.

This chain uses TRBV11-2 with TRBJ1-6, with TRBD1 identical over 12 bases. Germline V gene sequence: CDR1 SGHAT, CDR2 FQNNGV. Trimming cost V 5 bases and J 6 bases; bases outside gene matches: 8. The CDR3 covers 17 residues. CDR3 amino acids: CASSPTGTGGLNSPLHF. The DNA of the CDR3 is TGTGCCAGCAGCCCGACCGGGACAGGGGGCCTTAATTCACCCCTCCACTTT. The whole variable domain, filled in from reference TRBV11-2 and TRBJ1-6, reads EAGVAQSPRYKIIEKRQSVAFWCNPISGHATLYWYQQILGQGPKLLIQFQNNGVVDDSQLPKDRFSAERLKGVDSTLKIQPAKLEDSAVYLCASSPTGTGGLNSPLHFGNGTRLTVT.

The chain carries TRBV11-2 and TRBJ2-7; either TRBD1 or TRBD2 may fit D (6 bases each). The germline V gene encodes CDR1 SGHAT and CDR2 FQNNGV. There are 24 residues in the CDR3. Trimming cost V 1 base and J 3 bases, with 40 bases left between them. The CDR3 is CASSLGLGRGRSLTSSKNIYEQYF. The DNA for the CDR3 is TGTGCCAGCAGCTTAGGGTTAGGTCGGGGGCGATCCCTTACTAGCTCCAAAAATATCTACGAGCAGTACTTC.

In this sample, this clonotype turned up a few times. The chain links TRBV6-5 to TRBJ2-5; no clear D. Germline CDR1 reads MNHEY; CDR2 reads SVGAGI. V was shortened by 0 bases and J by 5 bases, with 13 bases between the two germline ends. CDR3 size: 15 residues. The CDR3 nucleotides are TGTGCCAGCAGTTACTCGTTTCTGTCCGGGGAGACCCAGTACTTC. This codes for CASSYSFLSGETQYF.

This clonotype occurred a few times. This rearrangement joins TRBV12-3 or TRBV12-4 to TRBJ1-1, with TRBD1 matching 8 bases. CDR3 size: 17 residues. The V and J ends lost 8 bases and 5 bases, in that order; junction bases with no gene match: 19. The CDR3 coding sequence is TGTGCCAGCGGCATTACGGGCATAGACAGGGGAGATACTGAAGCTTTCTTT. This translates into CASGITGIDRGDTEAFF.

The J gene is TRBJ2-7, the V gene TRBV5-1, with TRBD2 identical over 7 bases. V trimming: 4 bases; J trimming: 1 base; junction bases outside the gene matches: 8. CDR3 length: 15 residues. Germline V CDR1 and CDR2: SGHRS, YFSETQ. CDR3 residues: CASSPGRGPSYEQYF. CDR3 DNA sequence: TGCGCCAGCAGCCCAGGGAGGGGCCCTTCCTACGAGCAGTACTTC.

The rearrangement uses TRBV7-9 and TRBJ2-4; D might be TRBD2 (7 bases). The CDR3 runs to 16 residues. Germline V lookup: CDR1 SEHNR, CDR2 FQNEAQ (reference sequence). Trimming removed 1 base at V and 6 bases at J, with 16 bases between. CDR3 in amino acids: CASSLGGARGVNIQYF. CDR3 sequence (DNA): TGTGCCAGCAGCTTAGGGGGGGCCCGGGGGGTAAACATTCAGTACTTC.

This chain links TRBV6-1 with TRBJ1-2; D ambiguous. Trimming removed 7 bases from V and 8 bases from J, with 17 bases in between. CDR3 size: 13 residues. The germline CDR1 and CDR2 sequences are MNHNS and SASEGT. The CDR3 DNA reads as TGTGCCAGCACCCCATCCCCAAGTAGGGGCTACACCTTC. Encoded protein: CASTPSPSRGYTF.

The chain joins TRBV20-1 to TRBJ2-4; D remains ambiguous. With 0 bases removed from V and 8 bases from J, the gap between germline ends came to 14 bases. The CDR3 is made up of 14 amino acids. CDR1 and CDR2 (germline): DFQATT, SNEGSKA (reference sequence). The CDR3 sequence: CSARDTAGVDIQYF. In DNA, the CDR3 is TGCAGTGCTAGAGATACGGCAGGAGTAGACATTCAGTACTTC.

This clonotype has a handful of counts. CDR3 region: CASSLVGTGANTEAFF. The CDR3 nucleotides read TGTGCCAGCAGCTTAGTCGGGACAGGAGCGAACACTGAAGCTTTCTTT. The chain employs TRBV7-2 and TRBJ1-1; 8 bases agree with TRBD1. The CDR3 consists of 16 residues. The V gene end was trimmed by 1 base and the J gene end by 1 base; junction bases not matched to a gene: 5. Germline CDR1 SGHTA, CDR2 FQGNSA. Full variable domain (missing parts from reference TRBV7-2 and TRBJ1-1): GAGVSQSPSNKVTEKGKDVELRCDPISGHTALYWYRQSLGQGLEFLIYFQGNSAPDKSGLPSDRFSAERTGGSVSTLTIQRTQQEDSAVYLCASSLVGTGANTEAFFGQGTRLTVV.

The chain joins TRBV5-6 to TRBJ2-3; D not certain. CDR1 and CDR2 (germline): SGHDT, YYEEEE. The CDR3 extends over 13 amino acids. Trimming stripped 5 bases from V and 2 bases from J, with 9 bases between. The CDR3 region is CASREQSTDTQYF. The CDR3, as DNA: TGTGCCAGCAGGGAACAATCCACAGATACGCAGTATTTT.

This clonotype was seen ten or more times. The chain combines TRBV28 with TRBJ2-7; D is ambiguous. The CDR3 is 14 amino acids. The germline V gene has CDR1 MDHEN and CDR2 SYDVKM. Trimming shortened V by 5 bases and J by 1 base, and 12 bases separated the two germline ends. For the CDR3, the DNA is TGTGCCAGCAGTCATCCAACCGCGTCCTACGAGCAGTACTTC. Protein: CASSHPTASYEQYF.

The chain uses TRBV18 and TRBJ2-5, with TRBD1 matching over 9 bases. The V gene end was trimmed by 0 bases and the J gene end by 2 bases; junction bases not matched to a gene: 4. This CDR3 spans 16 amino acids. Germline lookup yields CDR1 KGHSH and CDR2 LQKENI. The CDR3 DNA is TGTGCCAGCTCACCACCGGCGACAGGGGGACAAGAGACCCAGTACTTC. As protein: CASSPPATGGQETQYF.

The rearrangement joins TRBV30 to TRBJ1-4; no clear D gene. Trimming removed 4 bases from V and 0 bases from J, with 9 bases in between. CDR1 GTSNPN and CDR2 SVGIG come from the germline V gene (reference sequence). The CDR3 spans 14 residues. CDR3 amino acids: CAWIRRATNEKLFF. The CDR3 nucleotides are TGTGCCTGGATCAGGAGGGCAACTAATGAAAAACTGTTTTTT.

The chain is built from TRBV30 and TRBJ2-7; D may be TRBD1 or TRBD2 (5 bases each). Germline V gene data show CDR1 as GTSNPN and CDR2 as SVGIG (reference sequence). V lost 3 bases and J lost 5, with 14 bases in between. The CDR3 contains 13 residues. CDR3 region: CAWRGAGENEQYF. The CDR3 DNA is TGTGCCTGGAGAGGGGCGGGTGAGAACGAGCAGTACTTC.

This chain links TRBV7-9 with TRBJ1-4; TRBD1 aligns across 7 bases. Germline CDR1 and CDR2: SEHNR and FQNEAQ (reference sequence). The CDR3 loop spans 15 amino acids. V was pared by 3 bases and J by 7 bases, with 8 bases of the junction left unmatched. The CDR3 here is CASSFGQAQGEKLFF. The CDR3 DNA reads as TGTGCCAGCAGCTTCGGACAGGCCCAGGGTGAAAAACTGTTTTTT.

This chain joins TRBV3-1 and TRBJ2-7; 7 nucleotides match TRBD1. The CDR3 consists of 16 residues. Germline CDR1 LGHDT, CDR2 YNNKEL (reference sequence). The ends lost 3 bases at V and 2 bases at J; junction bases unmatched: 10. CDR3: CASSHRPGQRTYEQYF. The CDR3 DNA reads TGTGCCAGCAGCCACCGACCGGGACAGCGAACCTACGAGCAGTACTTC.

The gene calls are TRBV12-3 or TRBV12-4 and TRBJ2-7; a weak D match, TRBD2 (5 bases). The CDR3 runs to 13 residues. The germline V and J ends were trimmed by 6 bases and 7 bases, with 16 bases remaining between them. The CDR3 nucleotides read TGTGCCAGCAGGCCCGTGTGGGGAGTTGAGCAGTACTTC. Translated: CASRPVWGVEQYF.

The rearrangement uses TRBV28 and TRBJ1-2; 11 bases fit TRBD1. J was trimmed by 7 bases and V by 3 bases; bases with no gene match: 4. Germline V gives CDR1 MDHEN, CDR2 SYDVKM. CDR3 length: 14 residues. The chain's CDR3 is CASSFGQGAGGYTF. The CDR3 DNA reads as TGTGCCAGCAGTTTTGGACAGGGGGCTGGTGGCTACACCTTC.

This clonotype was observed a few times. The rearrangement links TRBV20-1 to TRBJ1-5; TRBD1 might be the D (6 bases). Per germline, CDR1 DFQATT and CDR2 SNEGSKA (reference sequence). The CDR3 is 16 residues long. The V gene lost 0 bases and the J gene lost 0 bases, with 12 bases spanning the gap. DNA for the CDR3: TGCAGTGCTAGAGATTGGGGGGCTGATAGCAATCAGCCCCAGCATTTT. Amino acid sequence: CSARDWGADSNQPQHF.

V usage is TRBV12-5 and J usage is TRBJ1-1; TRBD1 is a possible D gene (5 bases). This CDR3 contains 15 residues. Trimming removed 2 bases at V and 6 bases at J, with 16 bases between. CDR1 LGHNT and CDR2 FRNRAP come from the germline V gene. CDR3 DNA: TGTGCTAGTGGTTTGCTTCAGGGCAAAGCGGCTGAAGCTTTCTTT. This sequence encodes CASGLLQGKAAEAFF.

This clonotype was observed a handful of times. The rearrangement joins TRBV30 to TRBJ1-5; maybe TRBD1 (6 bases). Trimming cost V 2 bases and J 4 bases, with 15 bases left between them. CDR1 and CDR2 (germline): GTSNPN, SVGIG (reference sequence). The CDR3 has 15 amino acids. The CDR3 reads CAWSPETGLNQPQHF. In DNA, the CDR3 is TGTGCCTGGAGTCCCGAGACAGGTCTTAATCAGCCCCAGCATTTT.

In its sample, this clonotype was seen a few times. This chain joins TRBV7-2 and TRBJ1-1; maybe TRBD1 (6 bases). Germline-derived CDR1 and CDR2 are SGHTA and FQGNSA. The germline V and J ends were trimmed by 0 bases and 1 base, with 24 bases remaining between them. The CDR3 is 20 residues long. This chain's CDR3 is CASSLAAFRGTQGRNTEAFF. The CDR3 DNA reads TGTGCCAGCAGCTTAGCCGCCTTTAGGGGGACTCAGGGTCGGAACACTGAAGCTTTCTTT.

This clonotype was counted many times. The J gene is TRBJ1-4, the V gene TRBV12-3 or TRBV12-4; D may be TRBD1 (5 bases). This CDR3 region has 16 residues. V lost 6 bases and J 0 bases, leaving 14 bases between the germline ends. As DNA, the CDR3 is TGTGCCAGCAGAAAACGGGGCCTTGCAACTAATGAAAAACTGTTTTTT. It translates to CASRKRGLATNEKLFF.

This clonotype was detected a few times. The chain is built from TRBV5-4 and TRBJ2-5; 9 nucleotides agree with TRBD1. Germline lookup yields CDR1 SGHNT and CDR2 YYREEE (reference sequence). This CDR3 region has 16 residues. With 1 base clipped from V and 4 bases from J, the junction kept 8 bases outside the gene matches. In nucleotides, the CDR3 is TGTGCCAGCAGCTTGCGCTCAGGACAGGGGACAGAGACCCAGTACTTC. It translates to CASSLRSGQGTETQYF.

This clonotype was observed at least ten times. The chain employs TRBV11-1 and TRBJ1-1; D uncertain. This CDR3 is 14 amino acids long. The germline V and J ends were trimmed by 2 bases and 5 bases, with 12 bases remaining between them. Germline V gene sequence: CDR1 SGHAT, CDR2 FQDESV (reference sequence). Here the CDR3 DNA reads TGTGCCAGCAGCTTAAAGGTGGGAAGTACTGAAGCTTTCTTT. Translated, it gives CASSLKVGSTEAFF.

The V and J genes are TRBV9 and TRBJ1-6, with D possibly TRBD1 on 5 matching bases. V shed 3 bases and J shed 15 bases, with 16 bases lying between them. This CDR3 has 13 amino acids. Per germline, CDR1 SGDLS and CDR2 YYNGEE. This chain's CDR3 is CASSARGYGSLHF. DNA of the CDR3: TGTGCCAGCAGCGCACGGGGCTACGGCAGCCTCCACTTT.